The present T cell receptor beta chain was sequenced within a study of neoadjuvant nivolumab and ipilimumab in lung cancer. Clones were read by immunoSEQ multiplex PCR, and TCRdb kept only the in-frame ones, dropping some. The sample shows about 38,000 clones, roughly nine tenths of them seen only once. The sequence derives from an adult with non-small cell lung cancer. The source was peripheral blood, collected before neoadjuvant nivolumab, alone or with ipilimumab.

The CDR3 nucleotides read TGTGCCACCAGCAGAAGACAGGGGGCACTAGGCCAAGAGACCCAGTACTTC. As protein: CATSRRQGALGQETQYF. V gene TRBV15 combines with J gene TRBJ2-5; 10 nucleotides align to TRBD1. CDR1 is LNHNV and CDR2 is YYDKDF in the germline V gene (reference sequence). This CDR3 region has 17 residues. The J segment lost 1 base and the V segment lost 2 bases, leaving 7 bases of the junction unmatched.